The T cell receptor beta chain under discussion was sequenced for a study of cytomegalovirus exposure and HLA in healthy donors. Regarding the study as a whole: Cytomegalovirus association was listed for around 170 TCR beta chains.

Some clones are missing from TCRdb's copy, which holds only in-frame ones; the method was immunoSEQ multiplex PCR. This sample has over 110,000 clones; 84% occur once, and the top ten carry more than 1.4%. A note on this clone: Its matching antigen is unknown.

The CDR3 consists of 15 residues. The junction had 6 bases not matched to a gene; V was cut back by 4 bases and J by 3 bases. Germline CDR1 is MNHNS and CDR2 is SASEGT. The TCR comes from a woman aged 25 to 39 in good health and CMV-seronegative. The rearrangement links TRBV6-1 to TRBJ2-7, with 10 nucleotides matching TRBD1. Material: PBMCs. Here the CDR3 DNA reads TGTGCCAGCAGTGTCACGGGACAGGGGAGCTACGAGCAGTACTTC. Translated: CASSVTGQGSYEQYF.